This T cell receptor (beta chain) is drawn from a study of Graves' ophthalmopathy and Graves' hyperthyroidism. Study-level findings and limits: Most thyroid-expanded clonotypes exceeding 0.001 frequency were also found in blood.

Amplifying from RNA transcripts, the study obtained TCR beta CDR3 regions. HTBI-primed RT-PCR formed the first round, and a multiplex PCR formed the second. TCRdb called the multiplex PCR reads again in MiXCR, with one record for every CDR3 protein. The sample includes over a million distinct CDR3 sequences, 35% to 40% of them seen just once. Germline loops: CDR1 SQVTM, CDR2 ANQGSEA. V lost 3 bases to trimming and J lost 4 bases, with 12 bases between them. CDR3 size: 13 residues. Comment on this clonotype: Its matching antigen is unknown.

This TCR was sampled from an adult man with Graves' hyperthyroidism. Input material: peripheral blood or thyroid tissue (not recorded which). The chain recombines TRBV29-1 with TRBJ1-1, with a weak D call TRBD1 (5 bases). The CDR3 coding sequence is TGCAGCGTTGAGGTGGGGGAGACCACTGAAGCTTTCTTT. Its protein is CSVEVGETTEAFF.